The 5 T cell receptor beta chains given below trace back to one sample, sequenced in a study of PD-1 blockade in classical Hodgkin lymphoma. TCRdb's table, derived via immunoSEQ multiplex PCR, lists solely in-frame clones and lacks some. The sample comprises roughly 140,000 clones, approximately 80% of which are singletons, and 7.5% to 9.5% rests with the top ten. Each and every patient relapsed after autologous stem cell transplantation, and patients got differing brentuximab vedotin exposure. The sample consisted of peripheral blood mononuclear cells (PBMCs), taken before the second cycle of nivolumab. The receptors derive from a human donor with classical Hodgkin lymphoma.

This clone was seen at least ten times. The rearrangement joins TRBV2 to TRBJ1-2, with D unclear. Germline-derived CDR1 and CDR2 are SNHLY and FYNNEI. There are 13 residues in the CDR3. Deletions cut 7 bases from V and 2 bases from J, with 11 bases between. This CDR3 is CASIRRPNYGYTF. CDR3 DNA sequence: TGTGCCAGCATAAGGAGGCCCAACTATGGCTACACCTTC.

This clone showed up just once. In DNA, the CDR3 is TGTGCCAGCGGGGTAAACACCGGGGAGCTGTTTTTT. Amino acids: CASGVNTGELFF. The chain recombines TRBV28 with TRBJ2-2; D not resolved. The V end was cut by 8 bases, the J end by 2 bases, with 6 bases between. The V gene's germline CDR1 is MDHEN and CDR2 SYDVKM. The CDR3 has 12 residues.

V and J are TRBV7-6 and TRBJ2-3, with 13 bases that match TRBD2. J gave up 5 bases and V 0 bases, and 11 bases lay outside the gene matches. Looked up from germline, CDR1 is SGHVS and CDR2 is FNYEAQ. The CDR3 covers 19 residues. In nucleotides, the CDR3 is TGTGCCAGCAGCTTAGCGAGGACACTAGCGGGAGGGCCGAGAGATACGCAGTATTTT. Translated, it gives CASSLARTLAGGPRDTQYF.

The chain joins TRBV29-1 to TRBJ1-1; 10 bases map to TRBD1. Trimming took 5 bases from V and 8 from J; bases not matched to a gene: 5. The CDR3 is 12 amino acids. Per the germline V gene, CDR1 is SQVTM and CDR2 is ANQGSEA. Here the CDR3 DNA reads TGCAGCGTTCGGGACAGGGGACTAGAAGCTTTCTTT. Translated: CSVRDRGLEAFF.

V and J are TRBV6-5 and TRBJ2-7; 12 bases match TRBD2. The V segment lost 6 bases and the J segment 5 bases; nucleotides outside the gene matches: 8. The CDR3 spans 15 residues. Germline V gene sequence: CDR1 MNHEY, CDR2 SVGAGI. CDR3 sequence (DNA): TGTGCCAGCAGACAAAGGACTAGCGGGAAGGACGAGCAGTACTTC. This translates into CASRQRTSGKDEQYF.